The next 18 T cell receptor beta chains were all read from a single sample in a study of blood T cells in healthy people across ages. The use of a sample-barcoded 5' primer and a J-beta primer mix characterized a second PCR of roughly 7 to 11 cycles. TCRdb independently ran MiXCR on the 5' RACE reads; one entry per CDR3 protein. The data hold some 1,800,000 distinct CDR3 sequences, with roughly 43% observed a single time. Sequencing used blood. Every receptor here comes from a human donor in good health.

Only a few counts were recorded for this clonotype. The rearrangement joins TRBV7-3 to TRBJ2-3; D gene uncertain. The CDR3 has 13 residues. V lost 1 base, J lost 6 bases, and 8 bases lay in between. The germline gives CDR1 SGHTA, CDR2 FQGTGA. The CDR3 sequence: CASSLNAEDTQYF. CDR3 in DNA: TGTGCCAGCAGCTTAAACGCGGAGGATACGCAGTATTTT.

Worth noting for this clonotype: A much larger clone lies one base from this, so it may be a read error. This chain connects TRBV20-1 to TRBJ2-1; 11 bases are a match to TRBD2. The germline CDR1 and CDR2 sequences are DFQATT and SNEGSKA (reference sequence). J lost 9 bases, V lost 2 bases, and 9 bases had no gene match. The CDR3 is 15 amino acids. CDR3 residues: CSARSGASGGFEQFF. The CDR3 DNA sequence: TGCAGTGCTAGATCAGGGGCTAGCGGGGGGTTTGAGCAGTTCTTC.

This clonotype has more than one count but fewer than ten. This rearrangement joins TRBV7-6 to TRBJ2-1; 10 bases agree with TRBD2. Germline V gives CDR1 SGHVS, CDR2 FNYEAQ. J lost 7 bases, V lost 5 bases, and 5 bases had no gene match. The length of the CDR3 is 14 residues. CDR3 amino acids: CASSPSGGGNEQFF. The CDR3 DNA reads TGTGCCAGCAGCCCAAGCGGGGGGGGTAATGAGCAGTTCTTC.

The chain joins TRBV6-2 or TRBV6-3 to TRBJ2-5; D uncertain. V was cut by 3 bases and J by 4 bases, with 18 bases left in between. This CDR3 contains 16 residues. The germline gives CDR1 MNHEY, CDR2 SVGEGT. Here the CDR3 DNA reads TGTGCCAGCAGTTATCGCGGCAGGTCGTCAGGAGAGACCCAGTACTTC. Its translation is CASSYRGRSSGETQYF.

This clonotype was found a few times. The CDR3 loop is CASSQDFGRGGADTQYF. The CDR3, as DNA: TGCGCCAGCAGCCAAGATTTTGGGCGGGGGGGCGCAGATACGCAGTATTTT. This chain links TRBV4-1 with TRBJ2-3; 9 positions agree with TRBD2. From germline, CDR1 is MGHRA and CDR2 YSYEKL. The CDR3 consists of 17 residues. Trimming at V came to 0 bases and at J to 4 bases, leaving 8 bases not matched to a gene.

CDR3 coding DNA: TGTGCCAGCAACCAGGGGGGGAATGAGCAGTTCTTC. Its protein is CASNQGGNEQFF. The J gene is TRBJ2-1, the V gene TRBV6-5, with D perhaps assigned TRBD1 or TRBD2 (7 bases each). V gave up 7 bases and J gave up 7 bases, with 11 bases separating them. The CDR3 is made up of 12 amino acids. CDR1 and CDR2 from the germline V gene are MNHEY and SVGAGI.

This clonotype has just a few counts. The V gene is TRBV5-1, the J gene TRBJ1-2; 9 positions match TRBD1. The V segment lost 4 bases and the J segment 8 bases; nucleotides outside the gene matches: 6. Germline assignment: CDR1 SGHRS and CDR2 YFSETQ. The CDR3 loop spans 13 amino acids. CDR3 coding DNA: TGCGCCAGCAGCAGCAGGACAGGGGACGGCTACACCTTC. Its protein product is CASSSRTGDGYTF.

The J gene is TRBJ1-1, the V gene TRBV7-2; no firm D call. Germline V CDR1 and CDR2: SGHTA, FQGNSA. The CDR3 is made up of 15 amino acids. The ends were cut back, 3 bases at V and 5 bases at J, with 16 bases in the middle. The CDR3 nucleotides are TGTGCCAGCAGCTTTAAACGGAACTCCGAAACTGAAGCTTTCTTT. It is translated as CASSFKRNSETEAFF.

Of note for this clonotype: This may stem from a read error, because a much larger clone lies one nucleotide away. The chain employs TRBV29-1 and TRBJ2-1; D remains ambiguous. The CDR3 spans 11 residues. Germline V gene data show CDR1 as SQVTM and CDR2 as ANQGSEA. Trimming pared 1 base from V and 10 bases from J, leaving 8 bases between. CDR3 DNA: TGCAGCGTTGAAGCCACAGACGAGCAGTTCTTC. Amino acid sequence: CSVEATDEQFF.

The chain is built from TRBV6-2 or TRBV6-3 and TRBJ2-7, with 8 bases that match TRBD1. V dropped 10 bases and J dropped 0; count of bases not matched to a gene: 5. CDR1 is MNHEY, CDR2 SVGEGT, per germline. The CDR3 contains 13 residues. Here the CDR3 DNA reads TGTGCCACCATCACAGGGGGCTCCTACGAGCAGTACTTC. As protein: CATITGGSYEQYF.

This clonotype has only a few counts. The rearrangement joins TRBV12-3 or TRBV12-4 to TRBJ1-2; no definite D call. This CDR3 spans 13 amino acids. V lost 5 bases to trimming and J lost 0 bases, with 7 bases between them. The CDR3: CASSNGSNYGYTF. The CDR3 DNA sequence: TGTGCCAGCAGTAACGGATCTAACTATGGCTACACCTTC.

The chain couples TRBV10-3 to TRBJ2-7, with 14 nucleotides matching TRBD2. The end of the DNA fits TRBJ2-5 better, so the J call may be wrong. The V gene's germline CDR1 is ENHRY and CDR2 SYGVKD. The CDR3 has 14 amino acids. This CDR3 reads CATGLAGGSETQYF. For the CDR3, the DNA is TGTGCCACCGGACTAGCGGGGGGTAGTGAGACCCAGTACTTC.

This chain links TRBV6-6 with TRBJ1-3; D remains ambiguous. V shed 2 bases and J shed 4 bases, with 9 bases lying between them. The germline V gene encodes CDR1 MNHNY and CDR2 SVGAGI (reference sequence). This CDR3 is 14 amino acids long. The CDR3 here is CASSYPLSGNTIYF. Here the CDR3 DNA reads TGTGCCAGCAGTTACCCGCTCTCAGGAAACACCATATATTTT.

This clonotype was observed a handful of times. The chain recombines TRBV6-1 with TRBJ2-1; D might be TRBD2 (6 bases). CDR1 is MNHNS and CDR2 is SASEGT in the germline V gene. The CDR3 is made up of 14 amino acids. Between the trimmed V and J ends, which lost 3 bases and 2 bases, there was a span of 8 bases. CDR3 coding DNA: TGTGCCAGCAGTGATAGCGGAACCTACAATGAGCAGTTCTTC. It encodes CASSDSGTYNEQFF.

V usage is TRBV20-1 and J usage is TRBJ1-5; D unresolved. This CDR3 has 13 amino acids. V was trimmed by 1 base and J by 0 bases, leaving 4 bases between them. The germline gives CDR1 DFQATT, CDR2 SNEGSKA (reference sequence). CDR3: CSARGFSNQPQHF. The CDR3 bases are TGCAGTGCTAGAGGGTTTAGCAATCAGCCCCAGCATTTT.

On this clonotype itself: At one boundary the junction diverges from the germline segment, which might be a read error. The rearrangement uses TRBV6-2 or TRBV6-3 and TRBJ2-7; D remains ambiguous. The CDR3 has 13 residues. The germline V gene has CDR1 MNHEY and CDR2 SVGEGT. CDR3 sequence: CASSQGYSHEQYF. As DNA, the CDR3 is TGTGCCAGCAGCCAAGGTTACTCCCACGAGCAGTACTTC.

The chain recombines TRBV6-1 with TRBJ2-1; no clear D gene. In germline, CDR1 is MNHNS, CDR2 SASEGT. The CDR3 spans 12 residues. Trimming cost V 3 bases and J 8 bases, with 8 bases left between them. The CDR3 here is CASSDLGDEQFF. CDR3 DNA sequence: TGTGCCAGCAGTGACCTGGGCGATGAGCAGTTCTTC.

The rearrangement joins TRBV28 to TRBJ2-2, with TRBD2 identical over 11 bases. The J segment lost 4 bases and the V segment lost 3 bases, leaving 4 bases of the junction unmatched. This CDR3 comprises 16 residues. Germline V CDR1 and CDR2: MDHEN, SYDVKM. CDR3 nucleotides: TGTGCCAGCAGTTTTTTAGCGGGGGGGCTCACCGGGGAGCTGTTTTTT. Protein: CASSFLAGGLTGELFF. The entire variable domain, with the rest obtained from reference TRBV28 and TRBJ2-2, is as follows: DVKVTQSSRYLVKRTGEKVFLECVQDMDHENMFWYRQDPGLGLRLIYFSYDVKMKEKGDIPEGYSVSREKKERFSLILESASTNQTSMYLCASSFLAGGLTGELFFGEGSRLTVL.